The 22 T cell receptor beta chains in this list originate from one sample, sequenced in a study of cytomegalovirus exposure and HLA in healthy donors. PCR amplification relied on 60 Vbeta primers (plus 13 Jbeta primers). Profiled with immunoSEQ multiplex PCR; TCRdb holds only in-frame clones, not every one. The sample records about 200,000 clones, roughly 80% being singletons. Sequences were obtained from PBMCs. Source of these receptors: a man aged 30 to 39 in good health and CMV-seronegative.

This chain uses TRBV6-1 with TRBJ2-3; 8 bases match TRBD2. The V segment lost 4 bases and the J segment 2 bases; nucleotides outside the gene matches: 5. This CDR3 comprises 15 residues. The germline CDR1 and CDR2 sequences are MNHNS and SASEGT. The CDR3 protein is CASSAGGAYTDTQYF. DNA of the CDR3: TGTGCCAGCAGTGCGGGGGGGGCGTACACAGATACGCAGTATTTT.

The chain has TRBV29-1 and TRBJ2-3, with 12 bases matching TRBD2. Unmatched junction bases numbered 5, after V lost 3 bases and J lost 7 bases. CDR3 length: 14 residues. The V gene's germline CDR1 is SQVTM and CDR2 ANQGSEA. For the CDR3, the DNA is TGCAGCGTTGATATACTAGCGGGGGGTTATACGCAGTATTTT. Translating gives CSVDILAGGYTQYF.

This chain uses TRBV7-2 with TRBJ1-5; 7 bases are a match to TRBD1. This CDR3 is built from 15 residues. The V gene's germline CDR1 is SGHTA and CDR2 FQGNSA. V lost 5 bases to trimming and J lost 6 bases; unmatched junction nucleotides: 10. The CDR3 loop reads CASSHDRVRGQPQHF. For the CDR3, the DNA is TGTGCCAGCAGCCACGACAGGGTAAGGGGTCAGCCCCAGCATTTT.

This chain links TRBV5-1 with TRBJ2-2, with 11 bases identical to TRBD1. The junction had 4 bases not matched to a gene; V was cut back by 9 bases and J by 6 bases. CDR1 SGHRS and CDR2 YFSETQ come from the germline V gene. The CDR3 has 13 residues. CDR3 nucleotides: TGCGCCACCGGACAGGGGGCGGCCGGGGAGCTGTTTTTT. It specifies CATGQGAAGELFF.

This chain uses TRBV7-8 with TRBJ2-7, with TRBD1 matching 7 bases. The junction had 5 bases not matched to a gene; V was cut back by 2 bases and J by 4 bases. This CDR3 spans 14 amino acids. CDR1 is SGHVS and CDR2 is FQNEAQ in the germline V gene. The CDR3 sequence is CASSLHGTAYEQYF. The CDR3 nucleotides read TGTGCCAGCAGCTTACACGGGACAGCATACGAGCAGTACTTC.

This sequence joins TRBV28 and TRBJ1-1; 8 bases are a match to TRBD1. Looked up from germline, CDR1 is MDHEN and CDR2 is SYDVKM. The CDR3 is 15 residues long. Trimming at V came to 6 bases and at J to 7 bases, leaving 13 bases not matched to a gene. The CDR3 here is CASRGVIATGGEAFF. In DNA, the CDR3 is TGTGCCAGCAGGGGAGTTATTGCTACAGGGGGTGAAGCTTTCTTT.

As DNA, the CDR3 is TGCGCCAGCAGCTTGGTGGGACAGAAGAGCTCTGGAAACACCATATATTTT. It codes for CASSLVGQKSSGNTIYF. The chain joins TRBV5-1 to TRBJ1-3; 7 bases map to TRBD1. The CDR3 is 17 amino acids. V gave up 0 bases and J gave up 0 bases; unmatched junction bases: 6. The V gene's germline CDR1 is SGHRS and CDR2 YFSETQ.

The CDR3 sequence is CASSLGPQNIQYF. CDR3 in DNA: TGTGCCAGCAGCTTAGGGCCTCAAAACATTCAGTACTTC. The V gene is TRBV7-2, the J gene TRBJ2-4; no firm D call. The CDR3 spans 13 residues. V shed 1 base and J shed 5 bases, with 6 bases lying between them. Germline V lookup: CDR1 SGHTA, CDR2 FQGNSA. The full variable domain, rest sourced from reference TRBV7-2 and TRBJ2-4, is GAGVSQSPSNKVTEKGKDVELRCDPISGHTALYWYRQSLGQGLEFLIYFQGNSAPDKSGLPSDRFSAERTGGSVSTLTIQRTQQEDSAVYLCASSLGPQNIQYFGAGTRLSVL.

The CDR3: CASRWTGRNEQYF. CDR3 DNA sequence: TGTGCCAGCCGATGGACAGGGAGGAACGAGCAGTACTTC. J is TRBJ2-7 and V is TRBV5-6; TRBD1 agrees at 8 bases. Germline trimming cut 7 bases from V and 5 bases from J; bases unmatched to any gene: 8. This CDR3 is 13 amino acids long. Germline-derived CDR1 and CDR2 are SGHDT and YYEEEE.

The chain carries TRBV5-1 and TRBJ2-3; D uncertain. The CDR3 is made up of 15 amino acids. Germline V gene sequence: CDR1 SGHRS, CDR2 YFSETQ. Trimming removed 1 base from V and 0 bases from J, with 9 bases in between. The DNA of the CDR3 is TGCGCCAGCAGCTTGACCCCACTTAGCACAGATACGCAGTATTTT. Translated: CASSLTPLSTDTQYF. Supplemented by reference TRBV5-1 and TRBJ2-3, the full variable domain reads KAGVTQTPRYLIKTRGQQVTLSCSPISGHRSVSWYQQTPGQGLQFLFEYFSETQRNKGNFPGRFSGRQFSNSRSEMNVSTLELGDSALYLCASSLTPLSTDTQYFGPGTRLTVL.

The chain links TRBV18 to TRBJ1-1; the match to TRBD1 covers 7 bases. Germline V lookup: CDR1 KGHSH, CDR2 LQKENI. V shed 1 base and J 2 bases; nucleotides not matched to a gene: 10. The CDR3 consists of 17 residues. The chain's CDR3 is CASSPLGSRGLNTEAFF. The CDR3 coding sequence is TGTGCCAGCTCACCACTGGGCTCTAGGGGGCTAAACACTGAAGCTTTCTTT.

The genes are TRBV18 and TRBJ1-3, with a possible D match to TRBD1 (5 bases). The CDR3 runs to 14 residues. V dropped 4 bases and J dropped 3 bases, with 10 bases sitting between them. Germline CDR1 and CDR2: KGHSH and LQKENI. The CDR3 here is CASSLDKGGNTIYF. The CDR3 nucleotides read TGTGCCAGCTCACTGGACAAAGGTGGAAACACCATATATTTT. Supplemented by reference TRBV18 and TRBJ1-3, the full variable domain reads NAGVMQNPRHLVRRRGQEARLRCSPMKGHSHVYWYRQLPEEGLKFMVYLQKENIIDESGMPKERFSAEFPKEGPSILRIQQVVRGDSAAYFCASSLDKGGNTIYFGEGSWLTVV.

In its sample, this clone was seen once. The chain carries TRBV19 and TRBJ2-5, with D unresolved. The CDR3 is 13 amino acids. The V end lost 6 bases, the J end lost 2 bases, and 10 bases lay between the germline ends. Looked up from germline, CDR1 is LNHDA and CDR2 is SQIVND (reference sequence). Written as DNA, the CDR3 is TGTGCCAGTAGCGTGACATTGCAAGAGACCCAGTACTTC. It is translated as CASSVTLQETQYF. Full variable domain (missing parts from reference TRBV19 and TRBJ2-5): DGGITQSPKYLFRKEGQNVTLSCEQNLNHDAMYWYRQDPGQGLRLIYYSQIVNDFQKGDIAEGYSVSREKKESFPLTVTSAQKNPTAFYLCASSVTLQETQYFGPGTRLLVL.

The J gene is TRBJ2-2, the V gene TRBV29-1; D is perhaps TRBD1 (5 bases). CDR3 size: 13 residues. The ends were cut back, 6 bases at V and 16 bases at J, with 24 bases in the middle. Germline V gene lookup returns CDR1 SQVTM and CDR2 ANQGSEA. This CDR3 is CSVQGAGDSLEFF. The CDR3 coding sequence is TGCAGCGTCCAGGGTGCAGGAGACTCTCTGGAGTTTTTT.

This clone was counted a single time. The chain recombines TRBV5-6 with TRBJ2-1, with 10 bases fitting TRBD2. From germline, CDR1 is SGHDT and CDR2 YYEEEE. The CDR3 runs to 16 residues. With 1 base clipped from V and 7 bases from J, the junction kept 8 bases outside the gene matches. The CDR3 here is CASSLNSGGPLNEQFF. The CDR3 DNA follows: TGTGCCAGCAGCTTGAATAGCGGGGGGCCCCTAAATGAGCAGTTCTTC. Filled out from reference TRBV5-6 and TRBJ2-1, the complete variable domain reads DAGVTQSPTHLIKTRGQQVTLRCSPKSGHDTVSWYQQALGQGPQFIFQYYEEEERQRGNFPDRFSGHQFPNYSSELNVNALLLGDSALYLCASSLNSGGPLNEQFFGPGTRLTVL.

This chain links TRBV7-8 with TRBJ1-1; maybe TRBD1 (5 bases). In germline, CDR1 is SGHVS, CDR2 FQNEAQ. This CDR3 has 15 amino acids. V lost 5 bases, J lost 10 bases, and 23 bases lay in between. This CDR3 reads CASSRRDGIRRGAFF. The CDR3 DNA reads TGTGCCAGCAGCCGCCGGGACGGCATACGGAGGGGAGCTTTCTTT.

The chain links TRBV5-6 to TRBJ2-1; 10 bases map to TRBD2. CDR3 size: 17 residues. J was trimmed by 4 bases and V by 4 bases; bases with no gene match: 11. Germline V gene data show CDR1 as SGHDT and CDR2 as YYEEEE. CDR3 DNA sequence: TGTGCCAGCAGCCAGTCGGCTAGCGGGGGCTATTACAATGAGCAGTTCTTC. As protein: CASSQSASGGYYNEQFF.

This sequence joins TRBV6-6 and TRBJ1-6; the match to TRBD1 covers 7 bases. Germline assignment: CDR1 MNHNY and CDR2 SVGAGI (reference sequence). The CDR3 sequence is 13 residues long. V was clipped by 7 bases and J by 12 bases; unmatched bases: 9. CDR3 sequence (DNA): TGTGCCAGCACCCCGGGACAGAAGGGACCCCTCCACTTT. Its translation: CASTPGQKGPLHF.

The chain uses TRBV10-3 and TRBJ1-4; no firm D call. The ends were cut back, 0 bases at V and 10 bases at J, with 12 bases in the middle. CDR1 ENHRY and CDR2 SYGVKD come from the germline V gene. There are 14 residues in the CDR3. The CDR3, as DNA: TGTGCCATCAGTGAGTCGACGGTGGGCAGAAAACTGTTTTTT. Protein product: CAISESTVGRKLFF.

V and J are TRBV5-4 and TRBJ1-1; 9 bases line up with TRBD1. This CDR3 is 15 amino acids long. CDR1 and CDR2 from the germline V gene are SGHNT and YYREEE (reference sequence). J gave up 1 base and V 3 bases, and 4 bases lay outside the gene matches. CDR3 in amino acids: CASSYRTGENTEAFF. Written as DNA, the CDR3 is TGTGCCAGCAGCTACAGGACAGGGGAGAACACTGAAGCTTTCTTT.

The genes are TRBV7-3 and TRBJ2-3; D perhaps matches TRBD2 (5 bases). V lost 5 bases to trimming and J lost 0 bases, with 12 bases between them. The germline V gene has CDR1 SGHTA and CDR2 FQGTGA. The CDR3 consists of 15 residues. CDR3 loop: CASSENSGSTDTQYF. The CDR3 coding sequence is TGTGCCAGCAGCGAAAATTCGGGGAGCACAGATACGCAGTATTTT.

The chain joins TRBV4-1 to TRBJ2-7; no reliable D call. The CDR3 sequence is 13 residues long. From germline, CDR1 is MGHRA and CDR2 YSYEKL. V shed 1 base and J shed 3 bases, with 7 bases lying between them. CDR3: CASSQVEFYEQYF. The DNA of the CDR3 is TGCGCCAGCAGCCAAGTTGAGTTCTACGAGCAGTACTTC.